This entry lists 27 T cell receptor beta chains sequenced from one sample in a study of technical replicates of blood from a few donors. Using immunoSEQ multiplex PCR, the repertoire was profiled, and TCRdb retains in-frame clones only, with some absent. The table lists almost 70,000 clones, 88% of them singletons. Sequenced input: PBMCs. The receptors were sampled from a human donor in good health. Some clones in this sample may be carry-over from other donors' samples.

The V gene is TRBV27, the J gene TRBJ1-6; D is uncertain. The germline V gene has CDR1 MNHEY and CDR2 SMNVEV (reference sequence). Trimming cost V 4 bases and J 0 bases, with 16 bases left between them. The CDR3 runs 18 residues. This CDR3 is CASSSGDWYSSYNSPLHF. The CDR3 DNA sequence: TGTGCCAGCAGTTCCGGGGATTGGTATTCCTCCTATAATTCACCCCTCCACTTT.

V and J are TRBV30 and TRBJ2-3, with 8 bases lining up with TRBD2. V dropped 0 bases and J dropped 4; count of bases not matched to a gene: 6. The CDR3 spans 15 residues. CDR1 and CDR2 (germline): GTSNPN, SVGIG (reference sequence). The CDR3 region is CAWSVRWRGADTQYF. The CDR3 nucleotides are TGTGCCTGGAGTGTACGCTGGCGGGGGGCAGATACGCAGTATTTT.

This chain's CDR3 is CASSPVWSNYGYTF. The DNA for the CDR3 is TGTGCCAGCAGCCCCGTGTGGAGTAACTATGGCTACACCTTC. The chain links TRBV9 to TRBJ1-2; D is unclear. This CDR3 comprises 14 residues. The V end lost 4 bases, the J end lost 1 base, and 11 bases lay between the germline ends. Germline V gives CDR1 SGDLS, CDR2 YYNGEE.

The chain couples TRBV27 to TRBJ2-7; D may be TRBD1 (6 bases). Germline V gene sequence: CDR1 MNHEY, CDR2 SMNVEV (reference sequence). V was pared by 5 bases and J by 6 bases, with 23 bases between. The CDR3 has 16 amino acids. Written as DNA, the CDR3 is TGTGCCAGCAGTCCAAAAGACAGGTTTTCAGGTGGCGAGCAGTACTTC. This translates into CASSPKDRFSGGEQYF.

This chain connects TRBV5-6 to TRBJ1-1; unclear D gene. The ends were cut back, 2 bases at V and 4 bases at J, with 12 bases in the middle. Germline CDR1 SGHDT, CDR2 YYEEEE. The CDR3 is made up of 14 amino acids. The CDR3 DNA sequence: TGTGCCAGCAGCTTCCGCGCAGGCAGCACTGAAGCTTTCTTT. Translated: CASSFRAGSTEAFF.

The chain joins TRBV5-1 to TRBJ2-6, with TRBD1 identical over 7 bases. The CDR3 totals 16 residues. V shed 5 bases and J 4 bases; nucleotides not matched to a gene: 9. From germline, CDR1 is SGHRS and CDR2 YFSETQ. Written as DNA, the CDR3 is TGCGCCAGCAGTCCATCAGACAGGGCGGGGGCCAACGTCCTGACTTTC. Protein product: CASSPSDRAGANVLTF.

The genes are TRBV13 and TRBJ2-7, with 12 positions matching TRBD2. Germline loops: CDR1 PRHDT, CDR2 FYEKMQ (reference sequence). The CDR3 has 14 amino acids. V dropped 6 bases and J dropped 7; count of bases not matched to a gene: 7. For the CDR3, the DNA is TGTGCCAGCAGTTCCACCGGGACTAGCGGGGAGCAGTACTTC. As protein: CASSSTGTSGEQYF.

J is TRBJ2-7 and V is TRBV7-2; possibly TRBD2 for D (5 bases). With 7 bases removed from V and 6 bases from J, the gap between germline ends came to 19 bases. The CDR3 totals 14 residues. Germline-derived CDR1 and CDR2 are SGHTA and FQGNSA. The CDR3 DNA sequence: TGTGCCAGCACCTACGGCGGCCGCGGGTTCGAGCAGTACTTC. Translated: CASTYGGRGFEQYF.

The V and J genes are TRBV7-3 and TRBJ2-3, with unresolved D. This CDR3 contains 14 residues. Germline V CDR1 and CDR2: SGHTA, FQGTGA. V gave up 1 base and J gave up 6 bases, with 11 bases separating them. The CDR3 DNA is TGTGCCAGCAGCTTAAGGGCGAGTACCGATACGCAGTATTTT. Protein sequence: CASSLRASTDTQYF.

Judged by abundance, this clone is medium-sized (0.01 to 0.1%). CDR3 protein: CASSGGQGGGSEQFF. The CDR3 bases are TGTGCCAGCAGTGGAGGACAGGGAGGGGGCAGTGAGCAGTTCTTC. The chain has TRBV6-4 and TRBJ2-1; a possible D gene is TRBD1 (8 bases). Trimming shortened V by 4 bases and J by 9 bases, and 19 bases separated the two germline ends. This CDR3 is built from 15 residues. Germline lookup yields CDR1 MRHNA and CDR2 SNTAGT.

The chain combines TRBV29-1 with TRBJ2-3; 10 bases are shared with TRBD2. Losses at the gene ends were 7 bases for V and 5 bases for J; bases not matched to a gene: 6. Germline V CDR1 and CDR2: SQVTM, ANQGSEA. The CDR3 loop spans 13 amino acids. This CDR3 is CSGGTSEIDTQYF. As DNA, the CDR3 is TGCAGCGGGGGGACTAGCGAAATAGATACGCAGTATTTT.

The chain couples TRBV19 to TRBJ2-7, with D maybe TRBD1 (5 bases). Germline V CDR1 and CDR2: LNHDA, SQIVND (reference sequence). The CDR3 spans 14 residues. V shed 0 bases and J shed 0 bases, with 6 bases lying between them. This chain's CDR3 is CASSIERGSYEQYF. CDR3 DNA: TGTGCCAGTAGTATAGAAAGGGGCTCCTACGAGCAGTACTTC.

The chain joins TRBV5-6 to TRBJ2-7; TRBD1 is a possible D gene (6 bases). V lost 4 bases and J lost 3, with 17 bases in between. The CDR3 totals 15 residues. CDR1 SGHDT and CDR2 YYEEEE come from the germline V gene. The DNA for the CDR3 is TGTGCCAGCAGCCCTCGGACAGTATCCCGCTACGAGCAGTACTTC. It translates to CASSPRTVSRYEQYF. Together with reference TRBV5-6 and TRBJ2-7, the CDR3 gives the full variable domain: DAGVTQSPTHLIKTRGQQVTLRCSPKSGHDTVSWYQQALGQGPQFIFQYYEEEERQRGNFPDRFSGHQFPNYSSELNVNALLLGDSALYLCASSPRTVSRYEQYFGPGTRLTVT.

This clone has just one count. V usage is TRBV9 and J usage is TRBJ2-2, with D tentatively TRBD2 (5 bases). The CDR3 contains 16 residues. CDR1 and CDR2 from the germline V gene are SGDLS and YYNGEE. V was trimmed by 3 bases and J by 2 bases, leaving 14 bases between them. The CDR3 sequence is CASSELLGLNTGELFF. The CDR3, as DNA: TGTGCCAGCAGCGAATTACTAGGGCTAAACACCGGGGAGCTGTTTTTT.

The chain links TRBV13 to TRBJ2-2; 8 bases match TRBD2. J was trimmed by 4 bases and V by 5 bases; bases with no gene match: 3. This CDR3 region has 14 residues. Germline CDR1 PRHDT, CDR2 FYEKMQ (reference sequence). The CDR3 protein is CASSLRGATGELFF. The CDR3 DNA is TGTGCCAGCAGCCTGCGGGGGGCCACCGGGGAGCTGTTTTTT.

The chain has TRBV5-3 and TRBJ2-5; possible D gene TRBD2, 5 bases. TRBV5-3 is flagged as an ORF with uncertain function. V was cut by 10 bases and J by 9 bases, with 19 bases left in between. The CDR3 loop spans 12 amino acids. The CDR3 DNA sequence: TGTGCCCGGCGGCCTAGGGCCGGGGCCCAGTACTTC. This encodes CARRPRAGAQYF.

The rearrangement uses TRBV6-4 and TRBJ2-3, with TRBD2 identical over 8 bases. V shed 0 bases, J shed 4 bases, and the junction held 0 bases outside the gene matches. Germline V CDR1 and CDR2: MRHNA, SNTAGT. The CDR3 contains 14 residues. In DNA form, the CDR3 reads TGTGCCAGCAGTGACTCGCGGGGGGCAGATACGCAGTATTTT. This gives the protein CASSDSRGADTQYF.

The chain has TRBV6-5 and TRBJ2-2; D gene uncertain. V dropped 6 bases and J dropped 4 bases, with 12 bases sitting between them. Germline V gene data show CDR1 as MNHEY and CDR2 as SVGAGI. The CDR3 extends over 14 amino acids. The CDR3 loop is CASRIEQITGELFF. The CDR3, as DNA: TGTGCCAGCAGGATCGAACAGATCACCGGGGAGCTGTTTTTT.

This clone was seen just once. The chain couples TRBV6-5 to TRBJ1-1, with D maybe TRBD1 (5 bases). Trimming stripped 0 bases from V and 2 bases from J, with 10 bases between. CDR3 length: 15 amino acids. Germline loops: CDR1 MNHEY, CDR2 SVGAGI. Written as DNA, the CDR3 is TGTGCCAGCAGTTACTCTGGCAGGGCAAACACTGAAGCTTTCTTT. It yields the protein CASSYSGRANTEAFF.

The rearrangement links TRBV18 to TRBJ1-5; TRBD1 matches 8 bases. Germline V gives CDR1 KGHSH, CDR2 LQKENI. This CDR3 has 15 amino acids. V lost 3 bases to trimming and J lost 6 bases; unmatched junction nucleotides: 7. CDR3 in DNA: TGTGCCAGCTCACCCTGGACAGGGCGATCTCAGCCCCAGCATTTT. Translated: CASSPWTGRSQPQHF.

In DNA, the CDR3 is TGTGCCAGTAGTATGGGGCTGGACACCGGGGAGCTGTTTTTT. Its protein is CASSMGLDTGELFF. The chain has TRBV19 and TRBJ2-2, with a weak D call TRBD1 (5 bases). Germline V gene sequence: CDR1 LNHDA, CDR2 SQIVND (reference sequence). This CDR3 is built from 14 residues. Trimming removed 3 bases at V and 3 bases at J, with 8 bases between.

This rearrangement joins TRBV2 to TRBJ1-2, with TRBD1 matching 10 bases. With V trimmed by 4 bases and J by 6 bases, 2 bases remained unmatched. Germline assignment: CDR1 SNHLY and CDR2 FYNNEI. The CDR3 loop spans 13 amino acids. CDR3 in DNA: TGTGCCAGCAGTGGACAGGGGGCGAATGGCTACACCTTC. Its protein is CASSGQGANGYTF.

This clone was seen a single time. The chain combines TRBV2 with TRBJ1-2; 8 nucleotides line up with TRBD1. The CDR3 totals 14 residues. V gave up 5 bases and J gave up 4 bases; unmatched junction bases: 6. CDR1 and CDR2 (germline): SNHLY, FYNNEI. Here the CDR3 DNA reads TGTGCCAGCAGTAGGGGACAGGTAGCCTATGGCTACACCTTC. Its translation: CASSRGQVAYGYTF.

The chain has TRBV27 and TRBJ2-5; 9 bases align to TRBD1. From germline, CDR1 is MNHEY and CDR2 SMNVEV (reference sequence). The CDR3 length is 15 residues. V lost 4 bases to trimming and J lost 6 bases; unmatched junction nucleotides: 9. The CDR3 coding sequence is TGTGCCAGCAGTTCGGCTGTGGGACAGGGACAGACCCAGTACTTC. It translates to CASSSAVGQGQTQYF.

V is TRBV7-2 and J is TRBJ2-3; 8 nucleotides align to TRBD2. This CDR3 contains 15 residues. Germline trimming cut 2 bases from V and 4 bases from J; bases unmatched to any gene: 5. The germline V gene has CDR1 SGHTA and CDR2 FQGNSA. This CDR3 reads CASSLLTSGADTQYF. CDR3 DNA sequence: TGTGCCAGCAGCTTACTAACTAGCGGCGCAGATACGCAGTATTTT.

The chain couples TRBV4-1 to TRBJ1-2; no clear D. The germline V gene has CDR1 MGHRA and CDR2 YSYEKL. Trimming left V 3 bases short and J 1 base short, with 9 bases between. The CDR3 has 14 residues. The CDR3 sequence is CASSQGADNYGYTF. The CDR3 nucleotides are TGCGCCAGCAGCCAGGGAGCAGATAACTATGGCTACACCTTC.

The chain has TRBV6-1 and TRBJ2-3; D gene ambiguous. Germline lookup yields CDR1 MNHNS and CDR2 SASEGT. V dropped 2 bases and J dropped 3 bases, with 9 bases sitting between them. The CDR3 is 14 amino acids. CDR3 in DNA: TGTGCCAGCAGTGAAATGGCAGGTACAGATACGCAGTATTTT. Residues: CASSEMAGTDTQYF.